This TCR beta chain was retrieved from a study of Ad26.COV2.S vaccination and SARS-CoV-2 variants. About this clone: Its antigen is undetermined.

Treatment given: roughly 20 received Ad26.COV2.S at low or high dose, single or two shots; five or six received placebo; per-sample allocation not given. Sampling took place 63 days after the first vaccine or placebo injection. V shed 2 bases and J shed 4 bases, with 6 bases lying between them. Germline-derived CDR1 and CDR2 are MNHEY and SMNVEV (reference sequence). The length of the CDR3 is 14 residues. The data were produced by immunoSEQ multiplex PCR, yet TCRdb's version contains in-frame clones alone and is incomplete. This repertoire shows some 290,000 clones, around 81% found once; its top ten account for about 2.1%. Whole-study results and caveats: Spike-specific TCR breadth was greater in vaccine than placebo recipients.

The sequence derives from a person between 18 and 60 years old who received the Ad26.COV2.S COVID-19 vaccine or a placebo. The chain links TRBV27 to TRBJ1-6; D is ambiguous. The specimen was peripheral blood, collected in a trial of Ad26.COV2.S vaccine versus placebo. The CDR3 sequence is CASSLLLYNSPLHF. CDR3 in DNA: TGTGCCAGCAGTTTACTTCTTTATAATTCACCCCTCCACTTT.